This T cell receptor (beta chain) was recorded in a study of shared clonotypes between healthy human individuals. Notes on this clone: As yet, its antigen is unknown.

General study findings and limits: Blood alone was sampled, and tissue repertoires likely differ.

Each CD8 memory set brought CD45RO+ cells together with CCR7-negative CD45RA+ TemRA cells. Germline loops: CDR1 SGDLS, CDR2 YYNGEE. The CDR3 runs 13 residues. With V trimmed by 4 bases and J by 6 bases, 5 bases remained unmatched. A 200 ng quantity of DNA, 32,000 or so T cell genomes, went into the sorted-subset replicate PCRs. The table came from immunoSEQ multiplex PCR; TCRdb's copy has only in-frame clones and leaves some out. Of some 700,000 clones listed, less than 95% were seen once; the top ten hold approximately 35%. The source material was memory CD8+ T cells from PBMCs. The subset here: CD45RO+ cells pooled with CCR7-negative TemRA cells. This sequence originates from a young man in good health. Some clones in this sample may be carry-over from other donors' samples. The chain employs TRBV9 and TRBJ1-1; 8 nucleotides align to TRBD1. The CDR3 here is CASSPGQGPEAFF. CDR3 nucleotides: TGTGCCAGCAGCCCCGGACAGGGCCCTGAAGCTTTCTTT.